The 6 T cell receptor beta chains below come from one sample, sequenced in a study of cytomegalovirus exposure and HLA in healthy donors. The PCR contained 60 Vbeta and 13 Jbeta primers. Measured with immunoSEQ multiplex PCR; TCRdb has only the in-frame clones, and not every one. Among about 50,000 clones listed, roughly four fifths were seen once. Sequencing was performed on PBMCs. The receptors originated from a woman aged 40 to 49 in good health and CMV-seropositive.

J is TRBJ2-3 and V is TRBV30; D not certain. The germline V gene has CDR1 GTSNPN and CDR2 SVGIG (reference sequence). CDR3 length: 14 residues. V gave up 4 bases and J gave up 3 bases, with 14 bases separating them. CDR3 DNA: TGTGCCTGGAATAGTCAGAGGTGGACAGATACGCAGTATTTT. Residues: CAWNSQRWTDTQYF.

CDR3 coding DNA: TGTGCCAGCAGCTTACAGGGGGCCCCTAACACCGGGGAGCTGTTTTTT. Protein: CASSLQGAPNTGELFF. V gene TRBV13 combines with J gene TRBJ2-2, with TRBD1 matching 8 bases. The CDR3 runs 16 residues. V was pared by 2 bases and J by 2 bases, with 4 bases of the junction left unmatched. Germline lookup yields CDR1 PRHDT and CDR2 FYEKMQ (reference sequence).

The gene calls are TRBV6-1 and TRBJ1-2, with D tentatively TRBD1 (5 bases). The CDR3 consists of 16 residues. In germline, CDR1 is MNHNS, CDR2 SASEGT. V was shortened by 1 base and J by 1 base, with 13 bases between the two germline ends. The CDR3 spells CASSEGSRANNYGYTF. The CDR3 nucleotides are TGTGCCAGCAGTGAAGGATCCAGGGCCAATAACTATGGCTACACCTTC.

This clone occurred a few times. V is TRBV7-2 and J is TRBJ1-6; weak D call: TRBD1 (5 bases). This CDR3 has 12 amino acids. Trimming cost V 6 bases and J 10 bases, with 10 bases left between them. Germline CDR1 and CDR2: SGHTA and FQGNSA. The CDR3 nucleotides are TGTGCCAGCAGGGGTGGGGGGTCACCCCTCCACTTT. Its translation: CASRGGGSPLHF.

The rearrangement links TRBV27 to TRBJ2-5; TRBD2 matches 11 bases. Per the germline V gene, CDR1 is MNHEY and CDR2 is SMNVEV (reference sequence). CDR3 length: 13 residues. The J segment lost 3 bases and the V segment lost 8 bases, leaving 2 bases of the junction unmatched. CDR3 protein: CASPTSGEETQYF. CDR3 coding DNA: TGTGCCAGCCCGACTAGCGGGGAAGAGACCCAGTACTTC.

The CDR3: CATTPRDRDNEKLFF. CDR3 nucleotides: TGTGCCACGACCCCCCGGGACAGAGATAATGAAAAACTGTTTTTT. V usage is TRBV6-1 and J usage is TRBJ1-4; 7 bases align to TRBD1. Trimming at V came to 10 bases and at J to 4 bases, leaving 12 bases not matched to a gene. Germline-derived CDR1 and CDR2 are MNHNS and SASEGT. There are 15 residues in the CDR3.